This entry is about one T cell receptor beta chain. Original processing notes: Estimated nucleated cell counts came from reference gene primer amplification. Produced via immunoSEQ multiplex PCR; TCRdb's table is partial and in-frame only. V and J calls plus clone size are reproduced from that table; the DNA served to infer D and trimming. The sample yields some 200,000 clones, roughly 90% seen once. The record originates from a study of blood T cell repertoires in COVID-19. With 6 bases clipped from V and 6 bases from J, the junction kept 5 bases outside the gene matches. Germline-derived CDR1 and CDR2 are SNHLY and FYNNEI. This CDR3 contains 14 residues. Ages ranged from roughly 18 to 100 years, with residence in fewer than 25 US areas. What the recovered Cohort 3 donors had was two negative PCRs, clearance, or symptom resolution.

The receptor comes from a young woman who had recovered from COVID-19. Sequencing input: PBMCs or T cells enriched from blood (not recorded which). J is TRBJ2-3 and V is TRBV2, with 11 bases fitting TRBD2. CDR3 in amino acids: CASRLAGGRDTQYF. The CDR3 DNA reads TGTGCCAGCAGATTAGCGGGGGGGAGGGATACGCAGTATTTT.